A single sample gave rise to the 12 T cell receptor beta chains below, sequenced in a study of blood T cell repertoires in COVID-19. Data came from immunoSEQ multiplex PCR; TCRdb stores just in-frame clones and leaves some out. The data show over 450,000 clones, roughly nine tenths seen once. Sequenced input: peripheral blood. Every receptor here comes from a woman between 50 and 59 years old with COVID-19, enrolled during active disease.

The genes are TRBV5-6 and TRBJ1-1; weak D call: TRBD1 (6 bases). The CDR3 covers 12 residues. Germline CDR1 SGHDT, CDR2 YYEEEE. The V end was cut by 7 bases, the J end by 7 bases, with 14 bases between. The CDR3 region is CASHERGNEAFF. The CDR3, as DNA: TGTGCCAGCCACGAGAGGGGGAATGAAGCTTTCTTT.

Comment on this clone: The germline gene is not matched at one end of the junction; a read error may be the cause. V usage is TRBV12-3 or TRBV12-4 and J usage is TRBJ1-1, with a possible D match to TRBD1 (5 bases). The CDR3 is 12 residues long. The CDR3 DNA is TGTGCCGGCAGTGCACAGGTGACTGAAGCTTTCTTT. Encoded protein: CAGSAQVTEAFF.

The genes are TRBV7-9 and TRBJ2-5, with 8 bases identical to TRBD2. V lost 5 bases and J lost 2; bases outside the gene matches: 7. Germline assignment: CDR1 SEHNR and CDR2 FQNEAQ (reference sequence). The CDR3 has 15 amino acids. The CDR3 loop reads CASSPYPGGQETQYF. The CDR3 DNA follows: TGTGCCAGCAGCCCTTATCCGGGGGGGCAAGAGACCCAGTACTTC.

The chain employs TRBV6-1 and TRBJ2-2; 8 bases match TRBD2. This CDR3 has 17 residues. CDR1 and CDR2 from the germline V gene are MNHNS and SASEGT. With V trimmed by 0 bases and J by 4 bases, 7 bases remained unmatched. The chain's CDR3 is CASSEAAGLAVTGELFF. The CDR3 DNA is TGTGCCAGCAGTGAAGCTGCTGGACTAGCTGTCACCGGGGAGCTGTTTTTT.

CDR3 in DNA: TGTGCCAGCAGTTCCCCCGGGGTGCAAGAGACCCAGTACTTC. Amino acids: CASSSPGVQETQYF. J is TRBJ2-5 and V is TRBV27; D may be TRBD2 (5 bases). The V end was cut by 4 bases, the J end by 2 bases, with 11 bases between. In germline, CDR1 is MNHEY, CDR2 SMNVEV (reference sequence). CDR3 size: 14 residues.

The chain carries TRBV30 and TRBJ1-2; D might be TRBD1 (6 bases). From germline, CDR1 is GTSNPN and CDR2 SVGIG (reference sequence). CDR3 length: 12 residues. V lost 7 bases, J lost 2 bases, and 11 bases lay in between. The CDR3 DNA is TGTGCCTACACAGGGACCAACTATGGCTACACCTTC. Its translation is CAYTGTNYGYTF.

The V call is TRBV21-1, the J call TRBJ2-7; TRBD1 reflects the table's D call only, with no check against the DNA. TRBV21-1 is flagged as a pseudogene. The CDR3 length is 17 residues. The CDR3 bases are TGTGCCAGCAGCGCACTAACAGGGGCCCCCCGGCCCTACGAGCAGTACTTC. Encoded protein: CASSALTGAPRPYEQYF.

V usage is TRBV4-1 and J usage is TRBJ2-4; 7 nucleotides agree with TRBD1. V dropped 3 bases and J dropped 3; count of bases not matched to a gene: 5. The CDR3 consists of 15 residues. The germline CDR1 and CDR2 sequences are MGHRA and YSYEKL. CDR3 protein: CASSQFSGGKNIQYF. The CDR3 region has the DNA TGCGCCAGCAGCCAGTTTTCAGGGGGCAAAAACATTCAGTACTTC.

This chain links TRBV6-5 with TRBJ2-2; 7 bases are shared with TRBD1. The length of the CDR3 is 14 residues. J gave up 7 bases and V 5 bases, and 7 bases lay outside the gene matches. Germline V gene data show CDR1 as MNHEY and CDR2 as SVGAGI. In DNA form, the CDR3 reads TGTGCCAGCAGTCCTCGACAGGGTGGCGGGGAGCTGTTTTTT. Translating gives CASSPRQGGGELFF.

The V and J genes are TRBV27 and TRBJ1-4, with D unresolved. CDR3 length equals 14 residues. Germline assignment: CDR1 MNHEY and CDR2 SMNVEV (reference sequence). V lost 0 bases to trimming and J lost 5 bases, with 7 bases between them. The CDR3 sequence: CASSLSSPNEKLFF. The CDR3 nucleotides read TGTGCCAGCAGTTTATCAAGCCCAAATGAAAAACTGTTTTTT.

The chain couples TRBV30 to TRBJ2-5, with 12 bases lining up with TRBD2. The germline CDR1 and CDR2 sequences are GTSNPN and SVGIG (reference sequence). Trimming at V came to 3 bases and at J to 7 bases, leaving 9 bases not matched to a gene. There are 15 residues in the CDR3. This CDR3 is CAWSLLAGGPGTQYF. CDR3 sequence (DNA): TGTGCCTGGAGCTTACTAGCGGGGGGTCCAGGGACCCAGTACTTC.

In regard to this clone: At the DNA level, this CDR3 is encoded by other sequences in the same sample as well. The chain joins TRBV24-1 to TRBJ1-5, with 10 bases identical to TRBD1. J gave up 4 bases and V 3 bases, and 2 bases lay outside the gene matches. Per the germline V gene, CDR1 is KGHDR and CDR2 is SFDVKD. The CDR3 sequence is 15 residues long. CDR3 nucleotides: TGTGCCACCAGTGATCCGGGACAGGGGAATCAGCCCCAGCATTTT. Translated, it gives CATSDPGQGNQPQHF.